This T cell receptor beta chain was sequenced for a study of T-cell memory formation after mild COVID-19. The overall study: The two donors had largely donor-specific TCR clusters.

Per the germline V gene, CDR1 is LGHDT and CDR2 is YNNKEL (reference sequence). Trimming shortened V by 2 bases and J by 5 bases, and 9 bases separated the two germline ends. This CDR3 is built from 13 residues. TCRalpha and TCRbeta libraries used 5'RACE with constant-segment primers and UMIs. TCRdb re-called the 5' RACE reads with MiXCR, one entry per CDR3 protein. The repertoire holds approximately 580,000 distinct CDR3 sequences, about 20% seen once, with approximately 12% in the top ten. As concerns this clonotype: The antigen is unknown.

Overall study results and limits: Contracting clones, day 15 to 85, had balanced CD4/CD8, and later expanders favored CD4+.

The sequenced sample consisted of PBMCs or a T cell subset sorted from them (not recorded which). The chain employs TRBV3-1 and TRBJ1-2; D might be TRBD1 (6 bases). This receptor was identified in an adult woman who had mild COVID-19 (a few samples of this study predate the infection). Cell type and time point are not known. The CDR3 spells CASSQQGRYGYTF. CDR3 nucleotide sequence: TGTGCCAGCAGCCAACAGGGGAGGTATGGCTACACCTTC.